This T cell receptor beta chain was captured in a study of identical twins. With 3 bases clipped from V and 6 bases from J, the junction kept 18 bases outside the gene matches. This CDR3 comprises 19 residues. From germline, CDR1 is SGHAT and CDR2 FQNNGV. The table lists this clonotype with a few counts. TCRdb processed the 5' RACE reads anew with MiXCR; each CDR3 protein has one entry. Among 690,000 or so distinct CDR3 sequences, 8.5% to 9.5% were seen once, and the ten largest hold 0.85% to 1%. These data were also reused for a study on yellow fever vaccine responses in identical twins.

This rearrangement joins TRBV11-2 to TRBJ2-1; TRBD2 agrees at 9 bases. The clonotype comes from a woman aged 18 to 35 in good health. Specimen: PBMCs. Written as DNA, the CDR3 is TGTGCCAGCAGCTTCAAGCCCCGGACATGGGCTAGCGGGGTCAATGAGCAGTTCTTC. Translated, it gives CASSFKPRTWASGVNEQFF.